Listed below are T cell receptor beta chains from one sample, sequenced in a study of blood T cell repertoires in COVID-19. TCRdb keeps only in-frame clones here, not all; method: immunoSEQ multiplex PCR. This sample has fewer than 500,000 clones; 81% occur once, and the top ten carry about 1.2%. Input material: peripheral blood. Receptor source: a human donor with acute or convalescent COVID-19. The donor label of this sample is uncertain. Each CDR3 is given with its conserved first and last residue. A D gene is named only where the DNA matches it firmly. Size is stated for part of the rows, as once, few or many counts, or as a class when the clone is expanded.

>-|TRBJ1-4|TRBV7-6|TRBD1
TGTGCCAGCAGCTTAGCAAACTCGGGACAGAGTGAAAAACTGTTTTTT
CASSLANSGQSEKLFF
>-|TRBJ2-2|TRBV11-2|-
TGTGCCAGCAGCTCCATGACCGGGGAGCTGTTTTTT
CASSSMTGELFF
>once|TRBJ1-2|TRBV30|-
TGTGCCTGGAGTGTAAACCGAGGGAGAGCCGTCTATGGCTACACCTTC
CAWSVNRGRAVYGYTF
>-|TRBJ2-7|TRBV18|-
TGTGCCAGCTCACTGGGGGCCTTTTACGAGCAGTACTTC
CASSLGAFYEQYF
>-|TRBJ1-1|TRBV5-1|-
TGCGCCAGCAGCTTGGAGAGGCAGAGGAACACTGAAGCTTTCTTT
CASSLERQRNTEAFF
>-|TRBJ1-4|TRBV7-6|-
TGTGCCAGCAGCCCGCAGGGGAACCTTGGGGAAAAACTGTTTTTT
CASSPQGNLGEKLFF
>-|TRBJ2-3|TRBV6-5|-
TGTGCCAGCACCCAGGGCTTCTCGCGCACAGATACGCAGTATTTT
CASTQGFSRTDTQYF
>-|TRBJ2-7|TRBV7-9|-
TGTGCCAGCAGCTTAAGGTGGGGCGACGAGCAGTACTTC
CASSLRWGDEQYF
>-|TRBJ1-3|TRBV3-1/TRBV3-2|-
TGTGCCAGCAGCTCCTTCGGTTCTGGAAACACCATATATTTT
CASSSFGSGNTIYF
>-|TRBJ1-1|TRBV5-1|TRBD1
TGCGCCAGCAGCTTATTGGGACAGGGGGACACTGAAGCTTTCTTT
CASSLLGQGDTEAFF
>few|TRBJ1-2|TRBV12-3/TRBV12-4|TRBD1
TGTGCCAGCAGTTTAAGGGGGCGCGATGGCTACACCTTC
CASSLRGRDGYTF
>-|TRBJ1-1|TRBV18|-
TGTGCCAGCTCACCAACGGGGGGTATGAACACTGAAGCTTTCTTT
CASSPTGGMNTEAFF
>-|TRBJ2-5|TRBV5-1|TRBD2
TGCGCCAGCAGCTCCGGGACTAGCGGGAGCGGGGTCCAAGAGACCCAGTACTTC
CASSSGTSGSGVQETQYF
>-|TRBJ2-3|TRBV5-8|-
TGTGCCAGCAGACCGCTGGAGGGCCAGACGCAGTATTTT
CASRPLEGQTQYF
>-|TRBJ1-2|TRBV5-1|TRBD1
TGCGCCAGCAGCCCTAGGGACAGCCTAACTCCTACTTCTAACTATGGCTACACCTTC
CASSPRDSLTPTSNYGYTF
>once|TRBJ2-2|TRBV27|TRBD1
TGTGCCACTAACGGACAGGGTGGCGCCACCGGGGAGCTGTTTTTT
CATNGQGGATGELFF
>-|TRBJ1-4|TRBV3-1/TRBV3-2|-
TGTGCCAGCAGCCCGTTATGGGGCCCTAATGAAAAACTGTTTTTT
CASSPLWGPNEKLFF
>once|TRBJ2-1|TRBV10-1|TRBD2
TGCGCCAGCAGTGAGTTTGTGGGAGGGTCCTACAATGAGCAGTTCTTC
CASSEFVGGSYNEQFF
>-|TRBJ1-1|TRBV30|TRBD1
TGTGCCTGGAGTGTCAAGGGGGCGCTGGGAGCTTTCTTT
CAWSVKGALGAFF
>-|TRBJ1-1|TRBV6-5|TRBD1
TGTGCCAGCAGGGGACAGCCGAACACTGAAGCTTTCTTT
CASRGQPNTEAFF
>-|TRBJ2-3|TRBV27|-
TGTGCCAGCAAATTAGGACACAGCACAGATACGCAGTATTTT
CASKLGHSTDTQYF
>-|TRBJ2-3|TRBV19|TRBD2
TGTGCCAGTAGTATTGGTCTGAGGACTAGCACGCCTGGGGATACGCAGTATTTT
CASSIGLRTSTPGDTQYF
>few|TRBJ1-2|TRBV4-1|TRBD1
TGCGCCAGCAGCCCCGAGGGACAGAACTATGGCTACACCTTC
CASSPEGQNYGYTF
>-|TRBJ2-1|TRBV5-4|-
TGTGCCAGCAGCCCGAGCTCCTACAATGAGCAGTTCTTC
CASSPSSYNEQFF
>-|TRBJ1-1|TRBV18|-
TGTGCCAGCTCACCGGATCAGGGTATGACGAACACTGAAGCTTTCTTT
CASSPDQGMTNTEAFF
>few|TRBJ1-5|TRBV28|TRBD1
TGTGCCAGCAGTCAGGACAGGAGGCAGCCCCAGCATTTT
CASSQDRRQPQHF
>-|TRBJ2-2|TRBV7-6|TRBD2
TGTGCCAGCAGCTTAGGGGCCACGCTAGCGGGGGTTAACACCGGGGAGCTGTTTTTT
CASSLGATLAGVNTGELFF
>-|TRBJ2-7|TRBV19|-
TGTGCCAGTAGCCAGGGGGGCTACGAGCAGTACTTC
CASSQGGYEQYF
>-|TRBJ2-7|TRBV6-5|-
TGTGCCAGCAGGCTCAGCGCGTACTCCTACGAGCAGTACTTC
CASRLSAYSYEQYF
>-|TRBJ2-1|TRBV13|TRBD2
TGTGCCAGCAGCCTAAGGAAGGGACTAGCGCGAGCGAGGGCCTACAATGAGCAGTTCTTC
CASSLRKGLARARAYNEQFF
>-|TRBJ1-6|TRBV2|-
TGTGCCAGCAGGGGAAGTACGGGGAATTCACCCCTCCACTTT
CASRGSTGNSPLHF
>-|TRBJ1-1|TRBV2|-
TGTGCCAGCAGTGCATTCGTCCGGGGGAACACTGAAGCTTTCTTT
CASSAFVRGNTEAFF
>-|TRBJ2-7|TRBV10-2|TRBD1
TGCGCCAGCAGGAGGGGGACAGGTGCCTACGAGCAGTACTTC
CASRRGTGAYEQYF
>-|TRBJ1-6|TRBV18|-
TGTGCCAGCTCACCACCTGGGGCAGGGGCGACAAATTCACCCCTCCACTTT
CASSPPGAGATNSPLHF
>-|TRBJ2-3|TRBV4-2|TRBD2
TGTGCCAGCAGCCAACAGGGACTAGGCACAGATACGCAGTATTTT
CASSQQGLGTDTQYF
>-|TRBJ1-1|TRBV3-1/TRBV3-2|-
TGTGCCAGCAGCCGACAGTACCTGAACACTGAAGCTTTCTTT
CASSRQYLNTEAFF
>-|TRBJ1-6|TRBV19|-
TGTGCCAGTAGTAGAGCGGACTCCTATAATTCACCCCTCCACTTT
CASSRADSYNSPLHF
>once|TRBJ2-1|TRBV2|TRBD2
TGTGCCAGCTCAGGGACTAGCGGGGTGGGCAATGAGCAGTTCTTC
CASSGTSGVGNEQFF
>-|TRBJ1-2|TRBV5-1|-
TGCGCCAGCACCGAAGGGGCAGGCCTGGGCTACACCTTC
CASTEGAGLGYTF
>-|TRBJ1-6|TRBV3-1/TRBV3-2|TRBD1
TGTGCCAGCAGTAGGGGGCGGGAAGGTTCACCCCTCCACTTT
CASSRGREGSPLHF
>-|TRBJ1-2|TRBV2|-
TGTGCCAGCACTCCTGAAGGGACAACCAACTATGGCTACACCTTC
CASTPEGTTNYGYTF
>-|TRBJ1-1|TRBV15|-
TGTGCCACCAGCAGAGATGTCAGCGGCACTGAAGCTTTCTTT
CATSRDVSGTEAFF
>-|TRBJ1-2|TRBV6-5|-
TGTGCCAGCAGCCGCGGGGAGTCGGGCGGCTACACCTTC
CASSRGESGGYTF
>-|TRBJ1-1|TRBV5-4|TRBD1
TGTGCCAGCAGCCACCGACGGGCGAGGACAGGGTTAGTATTGAACACTGAAGCTTTCTTT
CASSHRRARTGLVLNTEAFF